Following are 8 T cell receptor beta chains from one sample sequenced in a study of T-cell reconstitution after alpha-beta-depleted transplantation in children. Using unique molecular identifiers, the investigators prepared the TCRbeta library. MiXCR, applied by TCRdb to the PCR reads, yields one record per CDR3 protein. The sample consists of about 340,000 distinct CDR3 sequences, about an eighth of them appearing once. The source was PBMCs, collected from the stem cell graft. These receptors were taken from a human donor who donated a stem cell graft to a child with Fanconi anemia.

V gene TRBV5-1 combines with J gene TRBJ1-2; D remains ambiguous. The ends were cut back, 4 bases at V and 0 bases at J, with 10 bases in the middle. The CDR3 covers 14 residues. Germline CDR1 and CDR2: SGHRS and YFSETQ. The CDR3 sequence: CASSLPQTNYGYTF. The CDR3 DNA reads TGCGCCAGCAGCCTCCCACAGACTAACTATGGCTACACCTTC. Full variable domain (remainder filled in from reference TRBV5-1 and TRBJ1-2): KAGVTQTPRYLIKTRGQQVTLSCSPISGHRSVSWYQQTPGQGLQFLFEYFSETQRNKGNFPGRFSGRQFSNSRSEMNVSTLELGDSALYLCASSLPQTNYGYTFGSGTRLTVV.

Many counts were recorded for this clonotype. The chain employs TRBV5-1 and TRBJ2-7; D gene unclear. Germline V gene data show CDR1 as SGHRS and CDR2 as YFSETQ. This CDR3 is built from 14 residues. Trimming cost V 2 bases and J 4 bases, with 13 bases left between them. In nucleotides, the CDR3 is TGCGCCAGCAGCTTAGGGCTCGATCGGTACGAGCAGTACGTC. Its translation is CASSLGLDRYEQYV.

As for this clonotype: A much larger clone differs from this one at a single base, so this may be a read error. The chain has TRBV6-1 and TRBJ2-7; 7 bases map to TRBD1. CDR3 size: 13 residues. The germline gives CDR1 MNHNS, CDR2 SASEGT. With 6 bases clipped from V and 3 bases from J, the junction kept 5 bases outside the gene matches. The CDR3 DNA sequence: TGTGCCAGCAGCACCGGGACAGACTACGAGCAGTACTTC. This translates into CASSTGTDYEQYF.

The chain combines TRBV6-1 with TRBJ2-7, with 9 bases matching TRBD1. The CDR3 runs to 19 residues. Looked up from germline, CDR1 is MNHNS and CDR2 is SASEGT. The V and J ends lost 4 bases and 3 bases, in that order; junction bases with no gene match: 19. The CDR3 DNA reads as TGTGCCAGCAGTGTCCCCAAGGGACAGGGATCTTCGGGGTACTACGAGCAGTACTTC. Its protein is CASSVPKGQGSSGYYEQYF.

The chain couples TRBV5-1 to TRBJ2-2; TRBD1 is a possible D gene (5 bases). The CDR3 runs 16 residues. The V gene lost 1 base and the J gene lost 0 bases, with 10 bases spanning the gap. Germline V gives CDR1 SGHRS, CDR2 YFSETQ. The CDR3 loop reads CASSLQQAANTGELFF. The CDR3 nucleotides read TGCGCCAGCAGCTTGCAACAGGCGGCGAACACCGGGGAGCTGTTTTTT. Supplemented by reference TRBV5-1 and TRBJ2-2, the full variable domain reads KAGVTQTPRYLIKTRGQQVTLSCSPISGHRSVSWYQQTPGQGLQFLFEYFSETQRNKGNFPGRFSGRQFSNSRSEMNVSTLELGDSALYLCASSLQQAANTGELFFGEGSRLTVL.

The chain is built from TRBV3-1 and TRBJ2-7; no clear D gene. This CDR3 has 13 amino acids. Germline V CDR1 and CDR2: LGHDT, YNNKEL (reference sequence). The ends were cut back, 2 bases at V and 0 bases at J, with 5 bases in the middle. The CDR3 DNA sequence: TGTGCCAGCAGCCAAATTAGCTCCTACGAGCAGTACTTC. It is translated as CASSQISSYEQYF.

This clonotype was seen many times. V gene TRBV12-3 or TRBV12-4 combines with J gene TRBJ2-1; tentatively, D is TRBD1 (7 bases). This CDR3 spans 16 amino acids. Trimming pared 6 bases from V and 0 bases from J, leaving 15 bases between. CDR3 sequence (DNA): TGTGCCAGCAGCTCCGCAGGGGGGTTCTCCTACAATGAGCAGTTCTTC. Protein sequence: CASSSAGGFSYNEQFF.

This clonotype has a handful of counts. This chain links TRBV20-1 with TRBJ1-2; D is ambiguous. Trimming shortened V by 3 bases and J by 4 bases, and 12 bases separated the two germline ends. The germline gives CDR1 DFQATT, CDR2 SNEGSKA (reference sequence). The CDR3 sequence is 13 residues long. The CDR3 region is CSARIRNGYGYTF. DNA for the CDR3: TGCAGTGCTAGGATCAGGAATGGCTATGGCTACACCTTC.